This entry concerns a single T cell receptor (beta chain). Assay used: immunoSEQ multiplex PCR; TCRdb lists only in-frame clones, some missing. This sample has some 180,000 clones, with around 80% found just once. These data come from a study of blood T cell repertoires in COVID-19. Study context: Both acute and convalescent COVID-19 samples were obtained from the United States, Italy and Spain. Sample material is recorded as cDNA or gDNA derived from T cells, B-cell-depleted T cells, or PBMCs.

CDR1 and CDR2 (germline): SEHNR, FQNEAQ (reference sequence). Trimming cost V 5 bases and J 0 bases, with 11 bases left between them. The CDR3 runs to 14 residues. The chain joins TRBV7-9 to TRBJ2-7; D possibly corresponds to TRBD2 (6 bases). Specimen: peripheral blood. The sequence was obtained from a woman aged 80 or older with active or convalescent COVID-19. The CDR3, as DNA: TGTGCCAGCAGCGGGACTCTATACTCCTACGAGCAGTACTTC. Its protein is CASSGTLYSYEQYF.